These 21 T cell receptor beta chains came from one sample sequenced in a study of blood T cells in healthy people across ages. A sample-barcoded 5' primer and a J-beta primer mix were used in a second PCR of about 7 to 12 cycles. TCRdb re-called the 5' RACE reads with MiXCR, one entry per CDR3 protein. The sample shows some 1,500,000 distinct CDR3 sequences, less than 45% of them seen only once. The specimen was blood. The source is a woman younger than 35 in good health.

This clonotype appeared a few times. This chain uses TRBV27 with TRBJ2-7; D may be TRBD1 (5 bases). The CDR3 contains 13 residues. Per the germline V gene, CDR1 is MNHEY and CDR2 is SMNVEV (reference sequence). Deletions cut 5 bases from V and 6 bases from J, with 14 bases between. The CDR3 DNA sequence: TGTGCCAGCAGTACCCAGGGTCGGAGCGAGCAGTACTTC. It yields the protein CASSTQGRSEQYF.

The chain employs TRBV11-2 and TRBJ2-7; TRBD2 matches 7 bases. V shed 5 bases and J 7 bases; nucleotides not matched to a gene: 11. Germline values: CDR1 SGHAT, CDR2 FQNNGV. The CDR3 loop spans 14 amino acids. CDR3 protein: CASSKLARQGEQYF. In DNA form, the CDR3 reads TGTGCCAGCAGCAAACTAGCGCGCCAGGGAGAGCAGTACTTC.

This rearrangement joins TRBV5-1 to TRBJ2-1; 8 bases map to TRBD1. The J call may be wrong; the DNA end is better matched by TRBJ2-7. Germline V gene data show CDR1 as SGHRS and CDR2 as YFSETQ. There are 15 residues in the CDR3. CDR3 coding DNA: TGCGCCAGCAGCTTGCAGGGGGCGGCCTACAATGAGCAGTACTTC. Its translation is CASSLQGAAYNEQYF.

This clonotype has just a few counts. The gene calls are TRBV12-3 or TRBV12-4 and TRBJ2-1; TRBD2 might be the D (6 bases). The CDR3 has 17 amino acids. Trimming took 2 bases from V and 8 from J, leaving 22 bases between them. The CDR3 coding sequence is TGTGCCAGCAGTTTATACACGGGAGTTCCCTCTGGCGATGAGCAGTTCTTC. Its translation: CASSLYTGVPSGDEQFF.

The gene calls are TRBV7-9 and TRBJ2-3; TRBD1 matches at 7 bases. The CDR3 contains 15 residues. The V segment lost 3 bases and the J segment 4 bases; nucleotides outside the gene matches: 7. CDR1 and CDR2 from the germline V gene are SEHNR and FQNEAQ (reference sequence). The CDR3 sequence is CASSLGTVRSDTQYF. DNA of the CDR3: TGTGCCAGCAGCTTGGGGACAGTAAGATCAGATACGCAGTATTTT.

In this sample, this clonotype turned up a few times. The chain links TRBV4-2 to TRBJ2-5; TRBD2 matches 9 bases. CDR3 length: 17 residues. Germline V gene data show CDR1 as LGHNA and CDR2 as YNFKEQ. With 1 base clipped from V and 2 bases from J, the junction kept 8 bases outside the gene matches. The CDR3 nucleotides are TGTGCCAGCAGCCAAGGCCCCCCGACTAGCGGACAAGAGACCCAGTACTTC. Protein product: CASSQGPPTSGQETQYF.

This rearrangement joins TRBV5-1 to TRBJ1-5; D may be TRBD1 (6 bases). In germline, CDR1 is SGHRS, CDR2 YFSETQ. The V gene lost 3 bases and the J gene lost 0 bases, with 25 bases spanning the gap. The CDR3 length is 20 residues. As DNA, the CDR3 is TGCGCCAGCAGCTGGGCTTCTCCGGGACATCTGAGGATTAGCAATCAGCCCCAGCATTTT. Its translation: CASSWASPGHLRISNQPQHF. The full variable domain, completed using reference TRBV5-1 and TRBJ1-5, is KAGVTQTPRYLIKTRGQQVTLSCSPISGHRSVSWYQQTPGQGLQFLFEYFSETQRNKGNFPGRFSGRQFSNSRSEMNVSTLELGDSALYLCASSWASPGHLRISNQPQHFGDGTRLSIL.

The gene calls are TRBV25-1 and TRBJ2-1, with 12 bases aligning to TRBD2. This CDR3 comprises 16 residues. The trim removed 1 base at V and 6 bases at J, leaving 4 bases unmatched. Germline V gene lookup returns CDR1 MGHDK and CDR2 SYGVNS. CDR3 amino acids: CASSESPTSGSNEQFF. Written as DNA, the CDR3 is TGTGCCAGCAGTGAATCCCCGACTAGCGGGAGCAATGAGCAGTTCTTC.

The genes are TRBV7-2 and TRBJ2-4; D might be TRBD1 or TRBD2, each matching 6 bases. The J call is doubtful: the DNA matches TRBJ2-7 better. This CDR3 spans 14 amino acids. The V gene's germline CDR1 is SGHTA and CDR2 FQGNSA. CDR3 in amino acids: CASETGIGGYEQYF. The CDR3 region has the DNA TGTGCCAGCGAGACGGGTATAGGGGGGTACGAGCAGTACTTC.

The V call is TRBV10-3, the J call TRBJ2-3; no definite D call. The CDR3 loop spans 11 amino acids. The germline V gene encodes CDR1 ENHRY and CDR2 SYGVKD. Trimming stripped 2 bases from V and 10 bases from J, with 7 bases between. The CDR3 nucleotides are TGTGCCATCAGTGAGGCAGGACCGCAGTATTTT. As protein: CAISEAGPQYF.

This clonotype has just a few counts. V gene TRBV29-1 combines with J gene TRBJ2-5; D might be TRBD1 or TRBD2, each matching 6 bases. The germline gives CDR1 SQVTM, CDR2 ANQGSEA. Trimming took 7 bases from V and 0 from J, leaving 15 bases between them. The CDR3 covers 14 residues. The CDR3 is CSEGYRDYQETQYF. CDR3 sequence (DNA): TGCAGCGAAGGTTACAGGGACTACCAAGAGACCCAGTACTTC.

This clonotype appeared a few times. Sequence at one end of the junction differs from germline and may be a read error. This chain uses TRBV7-2 with TRBJ1-1, with D tentatively TRBD1 (5 bases). The CDR3 length is 17 residues. Germline-derived CDR1 and CDR2 are SGHTA and FQGNSA. CDR3 sequence reads: CASSFALLGGLNAEAFF. The CDR3 DNA reads as TGTGCCAGCAGCTTCGCTCTTTTGGGGGGATTGAACGCTGAAGCTTTCTTT.

The genes are TRBV12-3 or TRBV12-4 and TRBJ2-4, with 9 bases aligning to TRBD1. V lost 6 bases to trimming and J lost 5 bases; unmatched junction nucleotides: 5. This CDR3 contains 14 residues. This CDR3 reads CASRMGQGQNIQYF. The CDR3, as DNA: TGTGCCAGCAGGATGGGACAGGGCCAAAACATTCAGTACTTC.

This rearrangement joins TRBV7-9 to TRBJ1-2; D unclear. V was cut by 5 bases and J by 6 bases, with 13 bases left in between. The germline CDR1 and CDR2 sequences are SEHNR and FQNEAQ (reference sequence). CDR3 size: 13 residues. CDR3: CASSHPLLDGYTF. The CDR3, as DNA: TGTGCCAGCAGCCACCCCCTTCTAGATGGCTACACCTTC.

As to this clonotype: Compared with germline, one end of the junction differs, possibly owing to a read error. The genes are TRBV7-8 and TRBJ2-5, with D unclear. The CDR3 has 11 amino acids. CDR1 SGHVS and CDR2 FQNEAQ come from the germline V gene. CDR3: CAGSLVETQYF. CDR3 DNA: TGTGCCGGCAGCTTGGTAGAGACCCAGTACTTC.

The gene calls are TRBV7-3 and TRBJ2-2; 14 bases agree with TRBD2. Germline V lookup: CDR1 SGHTA, CDR2 FQGTGA. The junction had 5 bases not matched to a gene; V was cut back by 5 bases and J by 3 bases. CDR3 length: 17 amino acids. The CDR3 is CASSPGLAGGYTGELFF. The CDR3 DNA follows: TGTGCCAGCAGCCCTGGACTAGCGGGGGGATACACCGGGGAGCTGTTTTTT. Together with reference TRBV7-3 and TRBJ2-2, the CDR3 gives the full variable domain: GAGVSQTPSNKVTEKGKYVELRCDPISGHTALYWYRQSLGQGPEFLIYFQGTGAADDSGLPNDRFFAVRPEGSVSTLKIQRTERGDSAVYLCASSPGLAGGYTGELFFGEGSRLTVL.

This chain joins TRBV12-3 or TRBV12-4 and TRBJ2-3; 9 bases match TRBD2. The CDR3 covers 15 residues. Trimming took 6 bases from V and 5 from J; bases not matched to a gene: 9. The CDR3 coding sequence is TGTGCCAGCAGCCCTCTTGGACTAGCGAAAGATACGCAGTATTTT. Translated, it gives CASSPLGLAKDTQYF.

This sequence joins TRBV4-3 and TRBJ2-1, with TRBD2 matching 16 bases. The CDR3 length is 14 residues. The J segment lost 15 bases and the V segment lost 2 bases, leaving 4 bases of the junction unmatched. Germline CDR1 and CDR2: LGHNA and YSLEER. The CDR3 here is CASSQPGLAGGLFF. The CDR3 DNA reads as TGCGCCAGCAGCCAACCGGGACTAGCGGGGGGGTTGTTCTTC.

Concerning this clonotype itself: Given a much more abundant clone one base away, this may be a read error. J is TRBJ1-5 and V is TRBV2, with D possibly matching TRBD1 (6 bases). Germline CDR1 and CDR2: SNHLY and FYNNEI. This CDR3 has 14 amino acids. CDR3: CVSRGQTSNQPQHF. The CDR3 DNA reads TGTGTCAGCAGAGGACAGACTAGCAATCAGCCCCAGCATTTT.

This clonotype has only a few counts. The genes are TRBV18 and TRBJ1-2; 9 nucleotides align to TRBD1. The CDR3 is 15 amino acids. Germline V gene data show CDR1 as KGHSH and CDR2 as LQKENI. J lost 6 bases, V lost 1 base, and 6 bases had no gene match. The CDR3 nucleotides are TGTGCCAGCTCACCACTGAGGACAGGGGATCATGGCTACACCTTC. Translated, it gives CASSPLRTGDHGYTF.

The rearrangement uses TRBV4-2 and TRBJ2-3; 8 nucleotides agree with TRBD1. Germline loops: CDR1 LGHNA, CDR2 YNFKEQ. Trimming removed 10 bases from V and 1 base from J; junction bases left unmatched: 7. The CDR3 sequence is 14 residues long. Here the CDR3 DNA reads TGTGCCACCGGGACAGGCCAAGGCACAGATACGCAGTATTTT. It specifies CATGTGQGTDTQYF.